The present TCR beta chain was sequenced within a study of T cell changes during pregnancy in multiple sclerosis (dated by TCRdb to about 2019). Describing the broader study: The study examined how the T cell repertoire changed over the course of pregnancy in women with multiple sclerosis.

CDR1 and CDR2, per the germline V gene, are SGHDT and YYEEEE. V and J are truncated by 4 bases and 1 base respectively, leaving an intervening sequence of 21 bases. The CDR3 starts with the cysteine, ends with the phenylalanine, and has 17 residues. The only DNA kept is the CDR3, 51 bases in frame from the first base. On this clone: Its binding antigen is unknown. No per-base quality is available; no much larger clone lies one base away.

The library relied on the immunoSEQ multiplex PCR assay. TCRdb mirrors the immuneACCESS table, restricted to in-frame sequences. Some clones are absent from its copies; in checked studies, under half trace to an unresolved V gene, and the reason for the others is unknown. A total of 70,000 or so clones appear in this sample, about nine tenths of them only once. In total, the top ten clones hold more than 1.2% of the sample. The source is a female donor with multiple sclerosis, enrolled in a pregnancy study. Recombination linked TRBV5-6 to TRBJ2-7; D gene: possibly TRBD1, on 8 matching bases. The specimen comprised peripheral blood, sampled in the third trimester of pregnancy. The DNA sequence is TGTGCCAGCAGCACGCGGACAGGGCGGGGGTTTTCCTACGAGCAGTACTTC. Its protein product is CASSTRTGRGFSYEQYF.